One sample yielded the 22 T cell receptor beta chains listed below, sequenced in a study of cytomegalovirus exposure and HLA in healthy donors. PCR employed 60 Vbeta and 13 Jbeta primers. The table came from immunoSEQ multiplex PCR; TCRdb's copy has only in-frame clones and leaves some out. The sample holds some 95,000 clones, nearly 80% seen once. Specimen: PBMCs. These receptors all come from a woman between 35 and 50 years old in good health and CMV-seropositive.

CDR3 loop: CATNPGQGKEQFF. As DNA, the CDR3 is TGTGCCACCAACCCGGGACAGGGGAAAGAGCAGTTCTTC. The rearrangement joins TRBV15 to TRBJ2-1, with 10 positions matching TRBD1. The CDR3 consists of 13 residues. With V trimmed by 7 bases and J by 10 bases, 7 bases remained unmatched. Germline assignment: CDR1 LNHNV and CDR2 YYDKDF (reference sequence).

This clone has just one count. The chain couples TRBV15 to TRBJ2-1; 15 positions match TRBD2. V lost 0 bases, J lost 11 bases, and 2 bases stayed unmatched. Germline V lookup: CDR1 LNHNV, CDR2 YYDKDF (reference sequence). This CDR3 spans 15 amino acids. CDR3 protein: CATSRDGTSGRQQFF. CDR3 DNA: TGTGCCACCAGCAGAGATGGGACTAGCGGGAGGCAGCAGTTCTTC.

This clone came up a few times. J is TRBJ1-5 and V is TRBV4-2; D gene unclear. Germline V gene sequence: CDR1 LGHNA, CDR2 YNFKEQ. The V gene lost 1 base and the J gene lost 5 bases, with 15 bases spanning the gap. This CDR3 has 16 amino acids. The CDR3 bases are TGTGCCAGCAGCCAAGCTTTGGGCAGTCCCGATCAGCCCCAGCATTTT. It encodes CASSQALGSPDQPQHF.

The chain carries TRBV7-9 and TRBJ2-3, with 10 bases that match TRBD2. Germline V CDR1 and CDR2: SEHNR, FQNEAQ (reference sequence). The CDR3 sequence is 17 residues long. V shed 0 bases, J shed 3 bases, and the junction held 6 bases outside the gene matches. CDR3 loop: CASSLAPGLAVTDTQYF. The CDR3 DNA reads TGTGCCAGCAGCTTAGCGCCCGGACTAGCGGTAACAGATACGCAGTATTTT.

This clone has a count of ten or more. V usage is TRBV9 and J usage is TRBJ2-5, with 10 bases that match TRBD1. The CDR3 length is 18 residues. Germline values: CDR1 SGDLS, CDR2 YYNGEE. V lost 6 bases and J lost 5; bases outside the gene matches: 19. The CDR3 DNA sequence: TGTGCCAGCAACGAGGCCCGGGACAGGGGACCCTCCGGGGAGACCCAGTACTTC. This sequence encodes CASNEARDRGPSGETQYF.

The chain recombines TRBV9 with TRBJ2-1; the D gene is possibly TRBD2 (5 bases). This CDR3 is 17 amino acids long. V shed 1 base and J shed 0 bases, with 14 bases lying between them. Germline values: CDR1 SGDLS, CDR2 YYNGEE. CDR3 region: CASSVNLLGHSYNEQFF. CDR3 coding DNA: TGTGCCAGCAGCGTAAACCTACTAGGCCACTCCTACAATGAGCAGTTCTTC.

The V gene is TRBV5-1, the J gene TRBJ1-1; 7 bases line up with TRBD1. This CDR3 spans 14 amino acids. The germline V gene encodes CDR1 SGHRS and CDR2 YFSETQ. The ends lost 4 bases at V and 0 bases at J; junction bases unmatched: 3. For the CDR3, the DNA is TGCGCCAGCAGCCCTGGACAGGTGAACACTGAAGCTTTCTTT. Its translation: CASSPGQVNTEAFF.

V and J are TRBV11-3 and TRBJ1-1, with a possible D match to TRBD1 (6 bases). Trimming cost V 1 base and J 4 bases, with 16 bases left between them. Germline loops: CDR1 SGHNT, CDR2 YENEEA. The CDR3 loop spans 16 amino acids. The CDR3 nucleotides read TGTGCCAGCAGCTTAGGGGGCCGGGGGGCTCGCACTGAAGCTTTCTTT. It is translated as CASSLGGRGARTEAFF.

The CDR3 nucleotides read TGTGCCATCAGTGAGTCCGAGTCTAGCAATCAGCCCCAGCATTTT. Translated, it gives CAISESESSNQPQHF. The gene calls are TRBV10-3 and TRBJ1-5; D is unresolved. Germline CDR1 and CDR2: ENHRY and SYGVKD. The CDR3 contains 15 residues. V lost 0 bases and J 0 bases, leaving 6 bases between the germline ends.

This clone is a singleton in its sample. The V call is TRBV10-3, the J call TRBJ2-1; tentative D call: TRBD1 (6 bases). Germline V gene data show CDR1 as ENHRY and CDR2 as SYGVKD. This CDR3 is built from 17 residues. Trimming left V 4 bases short and J 10 bases short, with 26 bases between. The CDR3 nucleotides are TGTGCCATCAGTGCACCCGGAGACCGGGTTGGGACAAGGGAGCAGTTCTTC. It is translated as CAISAPGDRVGTREQFF.

The chain couples TRBV29-1 to TRBJ1-2; maybe TRBD1 (5 bases). The CDR3 covers 11 residues. Germline loops: CDR1 SQVTM, CDR2 ANQGSEA. V gave up 4 bases and J gave up 8 bases, with 11 bases separating them. CDR3 sequence reads: CSVAGSDGYTF. CDR3 nucleotides: TGCAGCGTTGCAGGGTCTGACGGCTACACCTTC.

V and J are TRBV5-1 and TRBJ1-1; a weak D match, TRBD1 (6 bases). CDR3 length: 16 residues. Trimming took off 1 base at V and 0 bases at J, with 13 bases between the two ends. Germline CDR1 SGHRS, CDR2 YFSETQ. CDR3 sequence (DNA): TGCGCCAGCAGCTTGTTGGGGGCGACCATGAACACTGAAGCTTTCTTT. Its protein is CASSLLGATMNTEAFF.

This chain uses TRBV5-6 with TRBJ2-5; 9 bases line up with TRBD2. The J call may be mistaken, given a closer DNA end match to TRBJ2-7. Germline V CDR1 and CDR2: SGHDT, YYEEEE. The CDR3 is 14 residues long. The CDR3 region has the DNA TGTGCCAGCAGCTTGCGTCTAGCGGGAAACGAGCAGTACTTC. Protein product: CASSLRLAGNEQYF.

The chain has TRBV5-6 and TRBJ2-3; D is undetermined. CDR1 and CDR2 (germline): SGHDT, YYEEEE. With 4 bases removed from V and 4 bases from J, the gap between germline ends came to 7 bases. The CDR3 consists of 12 residues. This chain's CDR3 is CASSRLSDTQYF. The CDR3 region has the DNA TGTGCCAGCAGCCGACTTTCAGATACGCAGTATTTT.

The chain joins TRBV9 to TRBJ1-4; TRBD1 matches at 9 bases. CDR3 length: 16 residues. The germline gives CDR1 SGDLS, CDR2 YYNGEE. V was pared by 5 bases and J by 2 bases, with 7 bases of the junction left unmatched. DNA for the CDR3: TGTGCCAGCAGTGGGACAGGGAGGTTGACTAATGAAAAACTGTTTTTT. It specifies CASSGTGRLTNEKLFF.

Concerning this clone: The same CDR3 also results from other DNA sequences found in this sample. The chain links TRBV2 to TRBJ2-1, with D tentatively TRBD2 (5 bases). The CDR3 runs to 14 residues. Trimming left V 7 bases short and J 1 base short, with 11 bases between. Per the germline V gene, CDR1 is SNHLY and CDR2 is FYNNEI. The CDR3 DNA reads as TGTGCCAGCACGAGGACTCAATCCTACAATGAGCAGTTCTTC. Encoded protein: CASTRTQSYNEQFF.

This chain uses TRBV5-1 with TRBJ2-7; D is undetermined. This CDR3 has 17 residues. The ends were cut back, 1 base at V and 3 bases at J, with 20 bases in the middle. The germline gives CDR1 SGHRS, CDR2 YFSETQ. The CDR3 loop is CASSLSRFPDSHYEQYF. In DNA form, the CDR3 reads TGCGCCAGCAGCTTGAGTCGTTTCCCCGACTCGCACTACGAGCAGTACTTC.

This chain joins TRBV4-1 and TRBJ2-1; D unresolved. With 0 bases removed from V and 4 bases from J, the gap between germline ends came to 7 bases. CDR1 is MGHRA, CDR2 YSYEKL, per germline. CDR3 length: 14 residues. CDR3 DNA sequence: TGCGCCAGCAGCCAAGATCGTCGTTACAATGAGCAGTTCTTC. Encoded protein: CASSQDRRYNEQFF.

The rearrangement links TRBV10-3 to TRBJ2-1, with 7 bases matching TRBD1. The germline V gene has CDR1 ENHRY and CDR2 SYGVKD. Trimming took 6 bases from V and 3 from J; bases not matched to a gene: 8. This CDR3 has 15 amino acids. In nucleotides, the CDR3 is TGTGCCATCAGGGGGGACAGAAAAAGCTACAATGAGCAGTTCTTC. Its protein product is CAIRGDRKSYNEQFF.

V gene TRBV5-6 combines with J gene TRBJ1-1; D gene ambiguous. This CDR3 comprises 14 residues. Germline V gene data show CDR1 as SGHDT and CDR2 as YYEEEE. The V and J ends lost 0 bases and 3 bases respectively, with 9 bases between them. CDR3 DNA: TGTGCCAGCAGCTTGGTGCCGGGTTACACTGAAGCTTTCTTT. Its translation: CASSLVPGYTEAFF. Using reference TRBV5-6 and TRBJ1-1 for the parts outside the CDR3, the full variable domain is DAGVTQSPTHLIKTRGQQVTLRCSPKSGHDTVSWYQQALGQGPQFIFQYYEEEERQRGNFPDRFSGHQFPNYSSELNVNALLLGDSALYLCASSLVPGYTEAFFGQGTRLTVV.

V and J are TRBV6-6 and TRBJ2-7; 9 nucleotides line up with TRBD2. The CDR3 covers 15 residues. Trimming at V came to 6 bases and at J to 3 bases, leaving 9 bases not matched to a gene. The germline V gene has CDR1 MNHNY and CDR2 SVGAGI (reference sequence). The CDR3 bases are TGTGCCAGCAGCTCTGGACTAGCGAGCAACTACGAGCAGTACTTC. It codes for CASSSGLASNYEQYF.

The chain has TRBV14 and TRBJ2-5, with 10 bases fitting TRBD2. In germline, CDR1 is SGHDN, CDR2 FVKESK. The CDR3 is 15 residues long. The junction had 4 bases not matched to a gene; V was cut back by 3 bases and J by 3 bases. The CDR3 DNA reads TGTGCCAGCAGCCACCGAGCGGGGGGGGAAGAGACCCAGTACTTC. It codes for CASSHRAGGEETQYF.